This record covers a single T cell receptor beta chain. Its antigen remains unknown. In the library, individual cDNA molecules carried attached unique molecular identifiers. From the 5' RACE reads, TCRdb called clonotypes with MiXCR, one entry per CDR3 protein. Here the sample spans 70,000 to 85,000 distinct CDR3 sequences, approximately 12% being singletons. These data belong to a study of early T cells in non-severe SARS-CoV-2 infection. The overall study: RNA in bulk from unsorted whole blood was sequenced, and chains were unpaired. Study-wide results and limits: Matching results from VDJdb favored anti-spike CD8 responses, leaving private and CD4 specificities undetected.

The V gene's germline CDR1 is SQVTM and CDR2 ANQGSEA. Trimming removed 6 bases from V and 0 bases from J, with 13 bases in between. There are 14 residues in the CDR3. Source material: whole blood. The chain carries TRBV29-1 and TRBJ2-3; weak D call: TRBD1 (6 bases). This TCR was recovered from an adult who was a healthcare worker with PCR-confirmed SARS-CoV-2 infection or an uninfected control (not recorded which). CDR3 residues: CSVKRTESTDTQYF. The CDR3 coding sequence is TGCAGCGTGAAACGGACAGAAAGCACAGATACGCAGTATTTT.